A selection of T cell receptor beta chains follows, all from one sample in a study of human T cells and chemical hapten exposure. TCRdb reanalysed the RACE reads using MiXCR and keeps one entry per CDR3 protein. The data contain tens of thousands of distinct CDR3 sequences, around 10% of them singletons. Specimen: whole blood, collected in connection with sensitization to the hapten diphenylcyclopropenone (DPC). These receptors all stem from a woman in her forties or fifties with alopecia areata. Some clones in this sample may be carry-over from other donors' samples. Both conserved end residues are part of each CDR3. The order of the fields is V gene, J gene, clone size, CDR3 protein. The size of a clone is reported for some rows only, either as once, few or many, or as a class for expanded clones.

TRBV10-2	TRBJ1-5	few	CASGVDQPQHF
TRBV20-1	TRBJ1-5	many	CSARDTGSVNQPQHF
TRBV20-1	TRBJ1-6	many	CSATARGSHSPLHF
TRBV4-1	TRBJ1-3	many	CASSQGGGYPSGNTIYF
TRBV9	TRBJ2-3	NA	CASSVGRTGILDTQYF
TRBV28	TRBJ1-5	few	CASSTGMGQPQHF
TRBV24-1	TRBJ1-1	few	CATRDRRNTEAFF
TRBV11-2	TRBJ1-1	many	CASSLPARMNTEAFF
TRBV5-1	TRBJ2-7	NA	CASSLTGGLVEQYF
TRBV18	TRBJ1-3	NA	CASSPWTGFSGNTIYF
TRBV18	TRBJ1-1	NA	CASSSGQAGNTEAFF
TRBV7-2	TRBJ2-7	many	CASSLGPSGYEQYF
TRBV4-1	TRBJ2-3	many	CASSRWDGSTDTQYF
TRBV5-6	TRBJ1-2	few	CASSLEAGDYGYTF
TRBV6-2/TRBV6-3	TRBJ2-3	many	CASSSSGGADTQYF
TRBV9	TRBJ1-1	NA	CASSAKPNTEAFF
TRBV7-9	TRBJ2-7	few	CAVSGEAYEQYF
TRBV7-2	TRBJ2-3	NA	CASSGYTDTQYF
TRBV20-1	TRBJ1-5	NA	CSAADRVNQPQHF
TRBV24-1	TRBJ1-1	NA	CATSDLRGLEAFF
TRBV20-1	TRBJ1-1	few	CSHLKQDLIAFF
TRBV28	TRBJ1-2	few	CASSFRGYTF
TRBV6-5	TRBJ2-1	many	CASRYQNGGNEQFF
TRBV6-1	TRBJ2-6	many	CASSTQGRGSGANVLTF
TRBV28	TRBJ2-6	NA	CASSFPGFSGANVLTF
TRBV4-3	TRBJ1-1	NA	CASSLKSGGQNTEAFF
TRBV5-1	TRBJ2-1	few	CASSSSGGTYNEQFF
TRBV20-1	TRBJ1-1	few	CSARDPAKGTNTEAFF
TRBV6-5	TRBJ2-1	few	CASRPPQGVYNEQFF
TRBV7-2	TRBJ1-5	many	CASSFALAVGQGATQPQHF
TRBV28	TRBJ1-1	few	CASSLAGSWRHTEAFF
TRBV7-6	TRBJ1-1	many	CASSLVPGVDGTEAFF
TRBV9	TRBJ2-7	few	CASSWGQGASYEQYF
TRBV28	TRBJ1-2	NA	CASRGGGQYYGYTF
TRBV11-3	TRBJ2-7	few	CASSPGRQGRNEQYF
TRBV7-9	TRBJ2-5	few	CASSLPTRQGESQETQYF
TRBV7-9	TRBJ2-1	many	CASSKSGRDHEQFF
TRBV24-1	TRBJ2-7	many	CATSDPGTGSSEQYF
TRBV7-2	TRBJ1-1	few	CASSLAPDYEAFF
TRBV14	TRBJ2-7	NA	CASSPRGGTYEQYF
TRBV5-1	TRBJ2-4	NA	CASRLGGLAKNIQYF
TRBV11-2	TRBJ1-1	NA	CASSPWGGANTEAFF
TRBV4-1	TRBJ2-7	many	CASSQESDSTYEQYF
TRBV29-1	TRBJ2-7	many	CSGGTGTGNEQYF
TRBV12-3/TRBV12-4	TRBJ2-3	NA	CAGSPGLTSTDTQYF
TRBV6-2/TRBV6-3	TRBJ2-7	few	CASGNHEQYF
TRBV5-1	TRBJ1-2	few	CASSLPSSYGYTF
TRBV3-1	TRBJ2-4	many	CASSQWDRSKNIQYF
TRBV7-8	TRBJ2-1	NA	CASSLLPGTPNEQFF
TRBV6-5	TRBJ2-7	many	CASKGLAGTPYEQYF
TRBV29-1	TRBJ1-2	few	CSAVWQGYGYTF